Listed here are 2 T cell receptor beta chains from one sample, sequenced in a study of OX40 agonist ivuxolimab in advanced cancers. TCRdb's table, derived via immunoSEQ multiplex PCR, lists solely in-frame clones and lacks some. The table shows tens of thousands of clones, with approximately 80% occurring only once. Material: CD4+ or CD8+ T cells sorted from blood, obtained in a trial of the OX40 agonist ivuxolimab. The receptors stem from an adult with an advanced solid tumor such as melanoma, head and neck, liver or kidney cancer.

The chain couples TRBV6-5 to TRBJ1-2; a possible D gene is TRBD1 (6 bases). CDR3 length equals 15 residues. V was cut by 0 bases and J by 4 bases, with 12 bases left in between. CDR1 and CDR2 (germline): MNHEY, SVGAGI. The CDR3 sequence is CASSYSDRPAYGYTF. For the CDR3, the DNA is TGTGCCAGCAGTTACTCTGACAGGCCGGCCTATGGCTACACCTTC.

This chain joins TRBV4-1 and TRBJ2-5; D possibly corresponds to TRBD1 (5 bases). The better agreement between TRBJ2-7 and the DNA end casts doubt on the J call. Germline V gene lookup returns CDR1 MGHRA and CDR2 YSYEKL. This CDR3 spans 18 amino acids. In nucleotides, the CDR3 is TGCGCCAGCAGCAAGGCCCCCAGGGAAGGGTTCTTTGCCTACGAGCAGTACTTC. Amino acids: CASSKAPREGFFAYEQYF.